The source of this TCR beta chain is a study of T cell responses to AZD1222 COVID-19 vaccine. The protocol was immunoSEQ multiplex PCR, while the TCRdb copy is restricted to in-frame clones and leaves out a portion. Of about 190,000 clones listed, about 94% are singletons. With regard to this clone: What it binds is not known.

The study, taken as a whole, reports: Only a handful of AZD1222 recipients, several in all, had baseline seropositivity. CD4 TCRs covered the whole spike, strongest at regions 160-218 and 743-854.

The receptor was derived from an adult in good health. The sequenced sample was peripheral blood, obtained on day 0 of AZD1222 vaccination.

The CDR3: CASSLAGTPLSPLHF. The CDR3 DNA sequence: TGTGCCAGCAGTTTAGCCGGGACACCTCTTTCACCCCTCCACTTT. The chain links TRBV27 to TRBJ1-6; perhaps TRBD1 as D (6 bases). Germline CDR1 reads MNHEY; CDR2 reads SMNVEV (reference sequence). The CDR3 loop spans 15 amino acids. Trimming stripped 2 bases from V and 9 bases from J, with 14 bases between.